This paragraph covers one T cell receptor (beta chain) sequence. The sample comes from a study of cytomegalovirus exposure and HLA in healthy donors. Trimming cost V 3 bases and J 5 bases, with 11 bases left between them. This CDR3 is built from 14 residues. The germline V gene encodes CDR1 LNHDA and CDR2 SQIVND (reference sequence). Researchers ran the PCR with 60 Vbeta and 13 Jbeta primers. The table came from immunoSEQ multiplex PCR; TCRdb's copy has only in-frame clones and leaves some out. The sample holds approximately 160,000 clones, approximately 85% seen once. The gene calls are TRBV19 and TRBJ1-5; D ambiguous. This sequence was found in a girl aged 10 to 17 in good health and CMV-seropositive. Sequencing used PBMCs. CDR3 sequence: CASSITAEYQPQHF. The CDR3 DNA sequence: TGTGCCAGTAGTATTACAGCTGAGTATCAGCCCCAGCATTTT.